The text below deals with one TCR beta chain. Its antigen is not identified. The CDR3 spans 16 residues. Germline CDR1 SGHVS, CDR2 FNYEAQ. The germline V and J ends were trimmed by 1 base and 0 bases, with 10 bases remaining between them. This sample stems from a study of cytomegalovirus exposure and HLA in healthy donors. PCR involved 60 Vbeta and 13 Jbeta primers. Produced via immunoSEQ multiplex PCR; TCRdb's table is partial and in-frame only. The profile shows roughly 180,000 clones, 77% of them singletons. General study results and limits: What was likely a sequencing artifact was a cluster of highly shared sequence variants.

The material sequenced was PBMCs. The chain is built from TRBV7-6 and TRBJ1-5; D not certain. The sequence came from a woman in her fifties or sixties in good health and CMV-seropositive. This CDR3 reads CASSLGARYSNQPQHF. The CDR3 DNA reads TGTGCCAGCAGCTTAGGCGCCAGGTATAGCAATCAGCCCCAGCATTTT.